These T cell receptor beta chains were read from a single sample in a study of T cells in Graves' hyperthyroidism and ophthalmopathy. TCRdb re-derived calls from the multiplex PCR reads in MiXCR, one entry per CDR3 protein. The sample consists of about 620,000 distinct CDR3 sequences, 15% to 20% of them appearing once. Sequences were obtained from blood. The receptors stem from a woman in her twenties or thirties with Graves' hyperthyroidism. Each CDR3 is given with its conserved first and last residue. Each record gives: clone size, J gene, V gene, D gene, CDR3 protein, CDR3 DNA. The D gene is left open where the match is weak. Clone size is given for some rows only: seen once, a few or many times, or a class if the clone is expanded.

few | TRBJ1-2 | TRBV12-3/TRBV12-4 | . | CASSPGLELYGYTF | TGTGCCAGCAGTCCGGGGCTAGAGCTCTATGGCTACACCTTC
. | TRBJ2-1 | TRBV3-1 | . | CASSQDRTFSSYNEQFF | TGTGCCAGCAGCCAAGATAGGACATTCAGCTCCTACAATGAGCAGTTCTTC
. | TRBJ2-2 | TRBV6-1 | . | CASALGETGELFF | TGTGCCAGCGCTCTGGGAGAAACCGGGGAGCTGTTTTTT
many | TRBJ2-2 | TRBV11-3 | TRBD1 | CASSLRRGQGTTGELFF | TGTGCCAGCAGCCTACGCAGGGGACAGGGTACCACCGGGGAGCTGTTTTTT
many | TRBJ1-5 | TRBV5-1 | . | CASRIRPGDQPQHF | TGCGCCAGCAGGATCCGACCCGGAGATCAGCCCCAGCATTTT
few | TRBJ2-3 | TRBV6-1 | TRBD2 | CASSPTSGATYTQYF | TGTGCCAGCAGCCCGACTAGCGGGGCCACATATACGCAGTATTTT
few | TRBJ2-7 | TRBV27 | . | CASSTLMGAEEQYF | TGTGCCAGCAGTACCCTAATGGGGGCGGAGGAGCAGTACTTC
. | TRBJ2-7 | TRBV9 | . | CASSPTGNYYEQYF | TGTGCCAGCAGCCCCACAGGGAATTACTACGAGCAGTACTTC
. | TRBJ2-7 | TRBV9 | . | CASPRAGSSYEQYF | TGTGCCAGCCCCAGGGCAGGGAGCTCCTACGAGCAGTACTTC
many | TRBJ2-7 | TRBV7-9 | TRBD2 | CASSFRLAHPYEQYF | TGTGCCAGCAGCTTTAGACTAGCGCATCCCTACGAGCAGTACTTC
few | TRBJ2-3 | TRBV5-1 | . | CASTREDTDTQYF | TGCGCCAGCACCAGAGAGGACACAGATACGCAGTATTTT
. | TRBJ1-5 | TRBV20-1 | . | CSASGGRFANQPQHF | TGCAGTGCTAGTGGGGGGAGGTTCGCCAATCAGCCCCAGCATTTT
. | TRBJ1-2 | TRBV12-3/TRBV12-4 | . | CASSPGVTTLGGYGYTF | TGTGCCAGCTCACCGGGAGTCACAACTTTAGGTGGCTATGGCTACACCTTC
few | TRBJ2-7 | TRBV9 | . | CASSPGQPRHEQYF | TGTGCCAGCAGCCCTGGACAGCCTAGGCACGAGCAGTACTTC
. | TRBJ1-1 | TRBV6-6 | . | CASSYSPRAYTEAFF | TGTGCCAGCAGTTACTCCCCTCGGGCCTACACTGAAGCTTTCTTT
. | TRBJ2-1 | TRBV13 | TRBD1 | CASRKGGLGEQFF | TGTGCCAGCAGAAAAGGGGGCCTCGGGGAGCAGTTCTTC
few | TRBJ2-2 | TRBV11-2 | TRBD2 | CASSLSLFTSGRGTGELFF | TGTGCCAGCAGCTTATCCCTTTTTACTAGCGGGAGGGGAACCGGGGAGCTGTTTTTT
. | TRBJ2-2 | TRBV7-9 | . | CASSPPRGVGTGELFF | TGTGCCAGTTCTCCGCCGAGGGGTGTTGGAACCGGGGAGCTGTTTTTT
many | TRBJ2-7 | TRBV5-1 | . | CASSLGGGRYYEQYF | TGCGCCAGCAGTCTAGGGGGAGGTCGCTACTACGAGCAGTACTTC
few | TRBJ2-7 | TRBV27 | TRBD2 | CASSLWGGRVYEQYF | TGTGCCAGCAGTTTATGGGGGGGGAGGGTCTACGAGCAGTACTTC
many | TRBJ2-1 | TRBV6-1 | . | CASSLETRNEQFF | TGTGCCAGCAGTTTGGAGACACGGAATGAGCAGTTCTTC
many | TRBJ2-3 | TRBV5-1 | . | CASSLAADSTDTQYF | TGCGCCAGCAGCTTGGCCGCGGATAGCACAGATACGCAGTATTTT
few | TRBJ2-7 | TRBV7-2 | TRBD1 | CASSPGTGGFEQYF | TGTGCCAGCAGCCCCGGGACAGGGGGGTTCGAGCAGTACTTC
. | TRBJ1-2 | TRBV28 | TRBD1 | CASTPGTGEGGYTF | TGTGCCAGCACTCCCGGGACAGGGGAGGGTGGCTACACCTTC
many | TRBJ2-3 | TRBV30 | TRBD2 | CAWSVGLAGVADTQYF | TGTGCCTGGAGTGTGGGGCTAGCGGGAGTAGCAGATACGCAGTATTTT
few | TRBJ1-2 | TRBV28 | . | CASSLGRGIGYGYTF | TGTGCCAGCAGCCTCGGACGGGGGATAGGGTATGGCTACACCTTC
. | TRBJ1-5 | TRBV6-1 | TRBD1 | CASRAGQRYSNQPQHF | TGTGCCAGCAGAGCGGGACAGAGGTATAGCAATCAGCCCCAGCATTTT
. | TRBJ1-5 | TRBV27 | TRBD1 | CASSLSDRVPSFSNQPQHF | TGTGCCAGCAGTTTGTCGGACAGGGTCCCTTCGTTTAGCAATCAGCCCCAGCATTTT
few | TRBJ1-5 | TRBV7-2 | TRBD1 | CASSLDPGTVKQPQHF | TGTGCCAGCAGCTTAGATCCCGGGACAGTCAAGCAGCCCCAGCATTTT
. | TRBJ2-5 | TRBV2 | . | CASSSTSAGEFEETQYF | TGTGCCAGCAGTTCTACTTCGGCAGGGGAATTCGAAGAGACCCAGTACTTC
many | TRBJ2-7 | TRBV27 | . | CASRGPGSYEQYF | TGTGCCAGCAGGGGCCCGGGTTCCTACGAGCAGTACTTC